These T cell receptor beta chains were read from a single sample in a study of CD8 T cells in Susac syndrome. TCRdb recomputed calls from the immunoSEQ multiplex PCR reads with MiXCR, one row per CDR3 protein. The data show roughly 200,000 distinct CDR3 sequences, approximately 95% seen once. The sequenced sample consisted of CD4+ T cells from PBMCs. Source of these receptors: a human donor with multiple sclerosis. Both conserved end residues are part of each CDR3. The D gene is left open where the match is weak. Clone size is not always given. Where it is, it says once, few, many or a class for expanded clones.

cdr3_length: 14; v_call: TRBV14; clone_size: .; d_call: TRBD1; j_call: TRBJ1-2; cdr3_nt: TGTGCCAGCAGCCCAGGGGGCTGGAGCTATGGCTACACCTTC; cdr3_aa: CASSPGGWSYGYTF
cdr3_length: 12; v_call: TRBV5-1; clone_size: .; d_call: .; j_call: TRBJ2-5; cdr3_nt: TGCGCCAGCAGCATCCCCCAAGAGACCCAGTACTTC; cdr3_aa: CASSIPQETQYF
cdr3_length: 15; v_call: TRBV27; clone_size: .; d_call: TRBD1; j_call: TRBJ2-3; cdr3_nt: TGTGCCAGTCGAAGGGCGCAGGGGGCTGGAGATACGCAGTATTTT; cdr3_aa: CASRRAQGAGDTQYF
cdr3_length: 14; v_call: TRBV7-2; clone_size: .; d_call: .; j_call: TRBJ2-1; cdr3_nt: TGTGCCAGCACGTGGGGGGGCGGAGACAATGAGCAGTTCTTC; cdr3_aa: CASTWGGGDNEQFF
cdr3_length: 13; v_call: TRBV27; clone_size: once; d_call: .; j_call: TRBJ1-1; cdr3_nt: TGTGCCAGCAGTTTATTCCGCAGCACTGAAGCTTTCTTT; cdr3_aa: CASSLFRSTEAFF
cdr3_length: 21; v_call: TRBV20-1; clone_size: .; d_call: .; j_call: TRBJ2-3; cdr3_nt: TGCAGTGCTAGAGTCGTCCCACAAGGCGGGGTGATACTCTCTAGCACAGATACGCAGTATTTT; cdr3_aa: CSARVVPQGGVILSSTDTQYF
cdr3_length: 15; v_call: TRBV5-1; clone_size: once; d_call: .; j_call: TRBJ2-6; cdr3_nt: TGCGCCACCTCGGACGTAAGCTCTGGGGCCAACGTCCTGACTTTC; cdr3_aa: CATSDVSSGANVLTF
cdr3_length: 15; v_call: TRBV30; clone_size: once; d_call: .; j_call: TRBJ1-1; cdr3_nt: TGTGCCTCAAGGGGTGGGCTAAGAGGGAACACTGAAGCTTTCTTT; cdr3_aa: CASRGGLRGNTEAFF
cdr3_length: 14; v_call: TRBV27; clone_size: .; d_call: .; j_call: TRBJ2-1; cdr3_nt: TGTGCCAGATCCGGTAGGGGCCAATATTGTGAGCAGTTCTTC; cdr3_aa: CARSGRGQYCEQFF
cdr3_length: 15; v_call: TRBV12-3/TRBV12-4; clone_size: .; d_call: TRBD1; j_call: TRBJ1-3; cdr3_nt: TGTGCCAGCAGGACAGGGCAACTCTCTGGAAACACCATATATTTT; cdr3_aa: CASRTGQLSGNTIYF
cdr3_length: 12; v_call: TRBV29-1; clone_size: .; d_call: .; j_call: TRBJ1-2; cdr3_nt: TGCAGCGTTGCGGACAGTGGATATGGCTACACCTTC; cdr3_aa: CSVADSGYGYTF
cdr3_length: 11; v_call: TRBV6-6; clone_size: .; d_call: .; j_call: TRBJ1-1; cdr3_nt: TGTGCCAGCAGTCAGACGGTTGAAGCTTTCTTT; cdr3_aa: CASSQTVEAFF
cdr3_length: 16; v_call: TRBV12-3/TRBV12-4; clone_size: .; d_call: .; j_call: TRBJ2-2; cdr3_nt: TGTGCCAGCAGTCCGGGACCCCGAGGGAACACCGGGGAGCTGTTTTTT; cdr3_aa: CASSPGPRGNTGELFF
cdr3_length: 13; v_call: TRBV20-1; clone_size: .; d_call: .; j_call: TRBJ2-1; cdr3_nt: TGCAGTGCTAGCGGGGGAGGCTACAATGAGCAGTTCTTC; cdr3_aa: CSASGGGYNEQFF
cdr3_length: 12; v_call: TRBV2; clone_size: .; d_call: .; j_call: TRBJ2-1; cdr3_nt: TGTGCCAGCAGAGGGATGAGGCCTGAGCAGTTCTTC; cdr3_aa: CASRGMRPEQFF
cdr3_length: 14; v_call: TRBV3-1; clone_size: .; d_call: .; j_call: TRBJ1-1; cdr3_nt: TGTGCCAGCAGCCAACAACATGGAAACACTGAAGCTTTCTTT; cdr3_aa: CASSQQHGNTEAFF
cdr3_length: 15; v_call: TRBV4-1; clone_size: .; d_call: .; j_call: TRBJ2-2; cdr3_nt: TGCGCCAGCAGCCTAGGACTGGCGAACACCGGGGAGCTGTTTTTT; cdr3_aa: CASSLGLANTGELFF
cdr3_length: 14; v_call: TRBV15; clone_size: .; d_call: .; j_call: TRBJ1-2; cdr3_nt: TGTGCCACCAGCAGAGTCGACCACCCCTATGGCTACACCTTC; cdr3_aa: CATSRVDHPYGYTF
cdr3_length: 13; v_call: TRBV5-4; clone_size: .; d_call: .; j_call: TRBJ2-7; cdr3_nt: TGTGCCAGCAGTCAACAGAACTTCTACGAGCAGTACTTC; cdr3_aa: CASSQQNFYEQYF
cdr3_length: 15; v_call: TRBV5-1; clone_size: once; d_call: .; j_call: TRBJ1-6; cdr3_nt: TGCGCCAGCAGCTTGGAGGAGCAGCCTAATTCACCCCTCCACTTT; cdr3_aa: CASSLEEQPNSPLHF
cdr3_length: 12; v_call: TRBV7-9; clone_size: .; d_call: .; j_call: TRBJ1-1; cdr3_nt: TGTGCCAGCAGCTTACAGGCAGTTGAAGCTTTCTTT; cdr3_aa: CASSLQAVEAFF
cdr3_length: 16; v_call: TRBV6-4; clone_size: .; d_call: TRBD2; j_call: TRBJ2-7; cdr3_nt: TGTGCCAGCAGTGTACCCCCGGGACTAGACCCCTACGAGCAGTACTTC; cdr3_aa: CASSVPPGLDPYEQYF
cdr3_length: 17; v_call: TRBV6-1; clone_size: .; d_call: .; j_call: TRBJ1-5; cdr3_nt: TGTGCCAGCAGTATGCGACAGGACCAATATAGCAATCAGCCCCAGCATTTT; cdr3_aa: CASSMRQDQYSNQPQHF
cdr3_length: 15; v_call: TRBV6-5; clone_size: few; d_call: TRBD1; j_call: TRBJ2-5; cdr3_nt: TGTGCCAGCAGTTCCTGGGACAGGGGGAAAGAGACCCAGTACTTC; cdr3_aa: CASSSWDRGKETQYF